The 18 T cell receptor beta chains below all came from one sample that was sequenced in a study of cytomegalovirus exposure and HLA in healthy donors. 60 Vbeta and 13 Jbeta primers were used in PCR. Assay: immunoSEQ multiplex PCR; the TCRdb copy retains only in-frame clones and omits some. Of about 160,000 clones in the sample, 79% were seen once. The sample comprised PBMCs. The source of these receptors is a man aged 50-60 years in good health and CMV-seropositive.

To note about this clone: An end of the junction does not agree with germline; a read error may underlie this. This rearrangement joins TRBV7-9 to TRBJ1-4; perhaps TRBD1 as D (6 bases). The CDR3 is made up of 16 amino acids. Germline assignment: CDR1 SEHNR and CDR2 FQNEAQ (reference sequence). In DNA form, the CDR3 reads TGTTCCAGCAGCTGGGGGCGAGGGGTTACTAATGAAAAACTGTTTTTT. It is translated as CSSSWGRGVTNEKLFF.

The chain carries TRBV11-2 and TRBJ2-1; a possible D gene is TRBD2 (5 bases). Trimming took 5 bases from V and 4 from J, leaving 12 bases between them. Per germline, CDR1 SGHAT and CDR2 FQNNGV. This CDR3 comprises 14 residues. The CDR3 loop is CASSLLPGYNEQFF. The CDR3 DNA reads as TGTGCCAGCAGCCTCCTTCCGGGGTACAATGAGCAGTTCTTC.

The rearrangement links TRBV28 to TRBJ2-7; a weak D match, TRBD1 (6 bases). The CDR3 contains 16 residues. Germline CDR1 reads MDHEN; CDR2 reads SYDVKM. V was pared by 10 bases and J by 0 bases, with 22 bases between. As DNA, the CDR3 is TGTGCCAACCTATGGTCCAGGGGCCCTAGCTCCTACGAGCAGTACTTC. This gives the protein CANLWSRGPSSYEQYF.

There are a few counts of this clone. This rearrangement joins TRBV4-1 to TRBJ1-1, with TRBD1 matching over 8 bases. Germline V CDR1 and CDR2: MGHRA, YSYEKL. The CDR3 is made up of 16 amino acids. J lost 7 bases, V lost 6 bases, and 16 bases had no gene match. In DNA, the CDR3 is TGCGCCAGCAGTCATACGGCGGGACAGGCGAGGGTTGAAGCTTTCTTT. Translation: CASSHTAGQARVEAFF.

The rearrangement links TRBV19 to TRBJ2-1; D may be TRBD2 (6 bases). V dropped 4 bases and J dropped 5 bases, with 18 bases sitting between them. This CDR3 is built from 16 residues. Germline CDR1 LNHDA, CDR2 SQIVND (reference sequence). CDR3 protein: CASSKDPGGTNNEQFF. The CDR3 nucleotides read TGTGCCAGTAGTAAGGATCCCGGCGGGACGAACAATGAGCAGTTCTTC.

The chain joins TRBV28 to TRBJ2-1; 8 nucleotides align to TRBD2. The length of the CDR3 is 15 residues. Trimming cost V 5 bases and J 6 bases; bases outside gene matches: 9. Germline V CDR1 and CDR2: MDHEN, SYDVKM. The chain's CDR3 is CASSRSGRGGNEQFF. The CDR3 region has the DNA TGTGCCAGCAGTCGGAGCGGGAGAGGTGGCAATGAGCAGTTCTTC.

The chain couples TRBV19 to TRBJ2-5; 9 bases map to TRBD1. Germline V gene lookup returns CDR1 LNHDA and CDR2 SQIVND (reference sequence). Trimming cost V 3 bases and J 7 bases; bases outside gene matches: 3. The CDR3 has 13 amino acids. The CDR3 DNA reads TGTGCCAGTAGTATGGCACAGGGGGCGACCCAGTACTTC. Amino acid sequence: CASSMAQGATQYF. Using reference TRBV19 and TRBJ2-5 for the parts outside the CDR3, the full variable domain is DGGITQSPKYLFRKEGQNVTLSCEQNLNHDAMYWYRQDPGQGLRLIYYSQIVNDFQKGDIAEGYSVSREKKESFPLTVTSAQKNPTAFYLCASSMAQGATQYFGPGTRLLVL.

The rearrangement uses TRBV5-1 and TRBJ2-1, with 15 bases aligning to TRBD2. Germline lookup yields CDR1 SGHRS and CDR2 YFSETQ. CDR3 length equals 18 residues. The J segment lost 8 bases and the V segment lost 4 bases, leaving 13 bases of the junction unmatched. CDR3 DNA: TGCGCCAGCAGCGGGCGGACTAGCGGGGGGGTTATAAACGATGAGCAGTTCTTC. The encoded protein is CASSGRTSGGVINDEQFF.

Written as DNA, the CDR3 is TGCGCCAGCAGCCGGCCGGGACAGGGGAAGAATCAGCCCCAGCATTTT. This gives the protein CASSRPGQGKNQPQHF. This chain links TRBV4-1 with TRBJ1-5; 10 nucleotides line up with TRBD1. V lost 4 bases to trimming and J lost 4 bases; unmatched junction nucleotides: 7. CDR3 length: 16 amino acids. Germline CDR1 is MGHRA and CDR2 is YSYEKL.

The chain carries TRBV5-1 and TRBJ2-7; a possible D gene is TRBD2 (5 bases). The ends were cut back, 4 bases at V and 4 bases at J, with 15 bases in the middle. This CDR3 is 14 amino acids long. Germline assignment: CDR1 SGHRS and CDR2 YFSETQ. The CDR3 region is CASSPRRLQYEQYF. DNA for the CDR3: TGCGCCAGCAGCCCCCGGAGGTTACAATACGAGCAGTACTTC.

The genes are TRBV28 and TRBJ1-4; D not resolved. The CDR3 is 13 residues long. The V end lost 8 bases, the J end lost 0 bases, and 7 bases lay between the germline ends. Germline V lookup: CDR1 MDHEN, CDR2 SYDVKM. The CDR3 is CASETATNEKLFF. In nucleotides, the CDR3 is TGTGCCAGCGAGACTGCAACTAATGAAAAACTGTTTTTT. The full variable domain, with the rest looked up from reference TRBV28 and TRBJ1-4, is DVKVTQSSRYLVKRTGEKVFLECVQDMDHENMFWYRQDPGLGLRLIYFSYDVKMKEKGDIPEGYSVSREKKERFSLILESASTNQTSMYLCASETATNEKLFFGSGTQLSVL.

This chain uses TRBV27 with TRBJ2-1; 10 positions match TRBD1. Germline CDR1 and CDR2: MNHEY and SMNVEV (reference sequence). The CDR3 covers 15 residues. After removal of 5 bases from V and 6 bases from J, the junction contained 7 bases not matched to a gene. The CDR3 protein is CASSQTGTGVNEQFF. The CDR3 coding sequence is TGTGCCAGCAGTCAAACCGGGACAGGGGTCAATGAGCAGTTCTTC.

The rearrangement links TRBV28 to TRBJ1-2; perhaps TRBD1 as D (6 bases). V was pared by 7 bases and J by 3 bases, with 15 bases between. This CDR3 contains 14 residues. The germline gives CDR1 MDHEN, CDR2 SYDVKM. For the CDR3, the DNA is TGTGCCAGCACTCTCGGACAGACATACTATGGCTACACCTTC. Amino acids: CASTLGQTYYGYTF.

V usage is TRBV7-9 and J usage is TRBJ1-2, with TRBD1 matching 12 bases. CDR1 is SEHNR and CDR2 is FQNEAQ in the germline V gene (reference sequence). After removal of 5 bases from V and 8 bases from J, the junction contained 6 bases not matched to a gene. The length of the CDR3 is 14 residues. CDR3 sequence reads: CASSRGQGAGGYTF. The CDR3 bases are TGTGCCAGCAGCCGGGGACAGGGGGCAGGAGGCTACACCTTC.

As concerns this clone: This sample also contains other DNA sequences that code for the same CDR3. The V gene is TRBV5-1, the J gene TRBJ1-1; D possibly corresponds to TRBD1 (5 bases). The CDR3 spans 13 residues. V was trimmed by 2 bases and J by 4 bases, leaving 9 bases between them. The germline CDR1 and CDR2 sequences are SGHRS and YFSETQ. This CDR3 reads CASSFGGGTEAFF. The CDR3 DNA sequence: TGCGCCAGCAGCTTTGGGGGGGGCACTGAAGCTTTCTTT. Drawing the rest from reference TRBV5-1 and TRBJ1-1, the complete variable domain is KAGVTQTPRYLIKTRGQQVTLSCSPISGHRSVSWYQQTPGQGLQFLFEYFSETQRNKGNFPGRFSGRQFSNSRSEMNVSTLELGDSALYLCASSFGGGTEAFFGQGTRLTVV.

This chain uses TRBV2 with TRBJ1-1; the D is unclear. CDR1 and CDR2 from the germline V gene are SNHLY and FYNNEI. CDR3 length: 14 amino acids. V lost 4 bases and J lost 0, with 9 bases in between. The CDR3 here is CASSVVLMNTEAFF. DNA of the CDR3: TGTGCCAGCAGTGTCGTACTCATGAACACTGAAGCTTTCTTT.

In its sample, this clone was seen once. The chain combines TRBV28 with TRBJ1-1, with TRBD1 identical over 8 bases. Trimming removed 3 bases from V and 8 bases from J; junction bases left unmatched: 2. Germline assignment: CDR1 MDHEN and CDR2 SYDVKM. CDR3 length: 12 residues. The CDR3 sequence: CASSFRGREAFF. The DNA for the CDR3 is TGTGCCAGCAGTTTCAGGGGGCGAGAAGCTTTCTTT.

The rearrangement uses TRBV2 and TRBJ2-3, with 12 bases fitting TRBD2. V lost 5 bases to trimming and J lost 4 bases; unmatched junction nucleotides: 7. The CDR3 has 16 amino acids. The germline V gene encodes CDR1 SNHLY and CDR2 FYNNEI. The CDR3 is CASSTRLAGEADTQYF. In DNA form, the CDR3 reads TGTGCCAGCAGTACTAGACTAGCGGGGGAAGCAGATACGCAGTATTTT.